The clone carrying this TCR beta chain turned up a few times. The entry originates in a study of blood T cells in healthy people across ages. With a J-beta primer mix and a sample-barcoded 5' primer, a second PCR ran about 7 to 12 cycles. TCRdb passed the 5' RACE reads through MiXCR, listing each CDR3 protein once. The sample yields about 1 million distinct CDR3 sequences, about 25% seen once. The germline CDR1 and CDR2 sequences are MNHNS and SASEGT. The V gene lost 6 bases and the J gene lost 4 bases, with 15 bases spanning the gap. This CDR3 spans 14 amino acids. Another study also made use of these data, one on T cells of mothers and their children. From that paper: Detection of persistent microchimeric T cell clones did not occur.

Sequenced sample: blood. The TCR sequence derives from a girl aged 2-10 years in good health. The chain has TRBV6-1 and TRBJ2-5; D may be TRBD1 or TRBD2 (5 bases each). Here the CDR3 reads CASRGDSGLETQYF. The CDR3 region has the DNA TGTGCCAGCAGGGGAGACAGTGGACTAGAGACCCAGTACTTC.